This T cell receptor beta chain was captured by sequencing in a study of T cells in Graves' hyperthyroidism and ophthalmopathy. Trimming cost V 3 bases and J 2 bases, with 24 bases left between them. CDR3 length: 19 residues. Germline CDR1 and CDR2: SGHKS and YYEKEE (reference sequence). A NOSPECS grade of at least 4, a Clinical Activity Score of at least 3 and duration under 3 months were recorded in ophthalmopathy patients. PBMCs came from about 10 ml fresh peripheral blood. Overall study results and limits: Researchers found most expanded thyroid clonotypes above 0.001 in blood as well. From stable hyperthyroidism, ophthalmopathy was set apart by a 13 V-J model.

This clonotype has just a few counts. Its antigen remains unidentified. Regions amplified from RNA transcripts were the TCR beta CDR3 regions. The primer set for the first-round RT-PCR of the TCR CDR3 was HTBI. TCRdb re-derived calls from the multiplex PCR reads in MiXCR, one entry per CDR3 protein. The sample holds around 690,000 distinct CDR3 sequences; around 20% are singletons and the top ten take about 34%. The clonotype was recovered from a man aged 25-45 years with Graves' ophthalmopathy. The specimen was blood. V usage is TRBV5-5 and J usage is TRBJ1-5, with D tentatively TRBD1 (6 bases). The DNA for the CDR3 is TGTGCCAGCAGCTCCAGGATGACAGGAGCTCCGATTGGCAATCAGCCCCAGCATTTT. It specifies CASSSRMTGAPIGNQPQHF.